The 26 T cell receptor beta chains below were found in one sample sequenced in a study of identical twins. Each CDR3 protein is one row after TCRdb ran MiXCR on the 5' RACE reads. The profile shows a few hundred thousand distinct CDR3 sequences, about 10% of them singletons. Sequenced material: memory T cells sorted from blood. The source is a man aged 45-65 years in good health.

This clonotype has a count of ten or more. The gene calls are TRBV14 and TRBJ2-3; 11 nucleotides align to TRBD1. J was trimmed by 7 bases and V by 4 bases; bases with no gene match: 4. Germline V CDR1 and CDR2: SGHDN, FVKESK. The CDR3 contains 14 residues. The CDR3 nucleotides are TGTGCCAGCAGCCGGACAGGGGGCTCTTATACGCAGTATTTT. Protein: CASSRTGGSYTQYF.

This clonotype has just a few counts. The rearrangement uses TRBV10-3 and TRBJ1-3; D may be TRBD1 (5 bases). V gave up 4 bases and J gave up 0 bases, with 10 bases separating them. Germline CDR1 reads ENHRY; CDR2 reads SYGVKD. The CDR3 has 15 residues. The DNA for the CDR3 is TGTGCCATCAGTGGTCACAGGTCCTCTGGAAACACCATATATTTT. This gives the protein CAISGHRSSGNTIYF.

The sample holds a few counts of this clonotype. V usage is TRBV28 and J usage is TRBJ2-3; D uncertain. The CDR3 has 15 amino acids. V was trimmed by 7 bases and J by 6 bases, leaving 20 bases between them. Germline CDR1 reads MDHEN; CDR2 reads SYDVKM. CDR3 coding DNA: TGTGCCAGCACCAAAAGGGCTAGACTCGCGGATACGCAGTATTTT. It specifies CASTKRARLADTQYF. The variable domain in full, with the rest retrieved from reference TRBV28 and TRBJ2-3, is DVKVTQSSRYLVKRTGEKVFLECVQDMDHENMFWYRQDPGLGLRLIYFSYDVKMKEKGDIPEGYSVSREKKERFSLILESASTNQTSMYLCASTKRARLADTQYFGPGTRLTVL.

This clonotype showed up many times. The gene calls are TRBV4-1 and TRBJ2-5, with TRBD2 matching over 14 bases. The CDR3 runs 16 residues. Germline V gene lookup returns CDR1 MGHRA and CDR2 YSYEKL. With 6 bases clipped from V and 0 bases from J, the junction kept 3 bases outside the gene matches. CDR3: CASRGTSGGDQETQYF. CDR3 nucleotide sequence: TGCGCCAGCAGAGGGACTAGCGGGGGAGACCAAGAGACCCAGTACTTC.

This clonotype was recorded at least ten times. This chain links TRBV7-9 with TRBJ1-4; 7 nucleotides match TRBD1. V was pared by 6 bases and J by 2 bases, with 6 bases of the junction left unmatched. The CDR3 length is 15 residues. The germline V gene encodes CDR1 SEHNR and CDR2 FQNEAQ (reference sequence). The CDR3 DNA follows: TGTGCCAGCAGTCTAAAGACAGGGACTAATGAAAAACTGTTTTTT. Protein: CASSLKTGTNEKLFF.

This clonotype was seen repeatedly, ten times or more. The J gene is TRBJ1-2, the V gene TRBV20-1; tentatively, D is TRBD1 (5 bases). Germline CDR1 is DFQATT and CDR2 is SNEGSKA (reference sequence). This CDR3 is 13 amino acids long. V was cut by 2 bases and J by 8 bases, with 15 bases left in between. CDR3 in amino acids: CSARQGRQVGYTF. The CDR3 coding sequence is TGCAGTGCTAGACAGGGAAGGCAAGTCGGCTACACCTTC.

The sample holds a few counts of this clonotype. As DNA, the CDR3 is TGTGCCACCAGCAGAGGGCGGAGCTGGACCAACAATGAGCAGTTCTTC. It encodes CATSRGRSWTNNEQFF. The chain combines TRBV15 with TRBJ2-1; no clear D gene. Trimming took off 1 base at V and 5 bases at J, with 15 bases between the two ends. Germline V lookup: CDR1 LNHNV, CDR2 YYDKDF (reference sequence). The CDR3 loop spans 16 amino acids.

This clonotype was counted a few times. The V and J genes are TRBV5-6 and TRBJ2-1; 7 bases fit TRBD2. Germline values: CDR1 SGHDT, CDR2 YYEEEE. With V trimmed by 3 bases and J by 3 bases, 6 bases remained unmatched. The CDR3 is made up of 15 amino acids. The CDR3 region has the DNA TGTGCCAGCAGCTCGACTAGCTGGGTCTACAATGAGCAGTTCTTC. Translated, it gives CASSSTSWVYNEQFF.

As regards this clonotype: Being one base from a much bigger clone, this may be a read error. The chain has TRBV7-9 and TRBJ2-1, with D tentatively TRBD2 (6 bases). This CDR3 comprises 15 residues. Germline V gene data show CDR1 as SEHNR and CDR2 as FQNEAQ (reference sequence). The CDR3 protein is CASSGSGRSYNEKFF. CDR3 DNA sequence: TGTGCCAGCAGCGGGAGCGGGCGCAGTTACAATGAGAAGTTCTTC. Looking up the rest from reference TRBV7-9 and TRBJ2-1 gives the full variable domain: DTGVSQNPRHKITKRGQNVTFRCDPISEHNRLYWYRQTLGQGPEFLTYFQNEAQLEKSRLLSDRFSAERPKGSFSTLEIQRTEQGDSAMYLCASSGSGRSYNEKFFGPGTRLTVL.

This clonotype was seen a handful of times. V usage is TRBV29-1 and J usage is TRBJ1-4, with D possibly TRBD1 on 5 matching bases. This CDR3 comprises 13 residues. Trimming removed 3 bases at V and 7 bases at J, with 12 bases between. Germline V gives CDR1 SQVTM, CDR2 ANQGSEA. CDR3 in DNA: TGCAGCGTTGATAGGGGAGGAGGTGAAAAACTGTTTTTT. It translates to CSVDRGGGEKLFF.

The V and J genes are TRBV20-1 and TRBJ2-4, with D unclear. Germline V CDR1 and CDR2: DFQATT, SNEGSKA (reference sequence). V lost 3 bases and J 8 bases, leaving 20 bases between the germline ends. This CDR3 has 15 amino acids. In nucleotides, the CDR3 is TGCAGTGCTAGTCCCGCTGGTATACGTTGGGACATTCAGTACTTC. Protein product: CSASPAGIRWDIQYF.

The chain is built from TRBV12-5 and TRBJ1-1; 8 bases map to TRBD1. CDR3 size: 12 residues. J was trimmed by 7 bases and V by 4 bases; bases with no gene match: 2. CDR1 and CDR2 (germline): LGHNT, FRNRAP. CDR3 sequence reads: CASGWGTGEAFF. The CDR3 DNA reads TGTGCTAGTGGTTGGGGGACAGGTGAAGCTTTCTTT.

This clonotype was detected a few times. The V and J genes are TRBV27 and TRBJ1-4, with a weak D call TRBD1 (6 bases). The V end lost 5 bases, the J end lost 7 bases, and 11 bases lay between the germline ends. This CDR3 comprises 13 residues. In germline, CDR1 is MNHEY, CDR2 SMNVEV (reference sequence). The CDR3 coding sequence is TGTGCCAGCAGTCGTTACAGGGCTGAAAAACTGTTTTTT. Its protein product is CASSRYRAEKLFF.

This clonotype was observed at least ten times. This sequence joins TRBV6-1 and TRBJ2-6; 8 bases are a match to TRBD2. CDR3 length: 19 residues. Germline assignment: CDR1 MNHNS and CDR2 SASEGT. The V segment lost 8 bases and the J segment 4 bases; nucleotides outside the gene matches: 19. CDR3 nucleotides: TGTGCCAGCCCTACTGCCCGGGGGGGTGACGAATCAGGGGCCAACGTCCTGACTTTC. Its protein product is CASPTARGGDESGANVLTF.

This chain uses TRBV19 with TRBJ1-1; D uncertain. Germline assignment: CDR1 LNHDA and CDR2 SQIVND (reference sequence). V lost 5 bases and J lost 0, with 13 bases in between. The CDR3 consists of 15 residues. CDR3 nucleotide sequence: TGTGCCAGTAGTTCTTCAGCGCCATTGAACACTGAAGCTTTCTTT. It yields the protein CASSSSAPLNTEAFF.

In its sample, this clonotype was seen a few times. This chain uses TRBV4-1 with TRBJ2-1, with 13 bases lining up with TRBD2. In germline, CDR1 is MGHRA, CDR2 YSYEKL. With 6 bases clipped from V and 4 bases from J, the junction kept 6 bases outside the gene matches. The CDR3 is made up of 16 amino acids. The CDR3 reads CASRQGLAGLYNEQFF. CDR3 DNA: TGCGCCAGCAGACAGGGACTAGCGGGGTTATACAATGAGCAGTTCTTC.

The gene calls are TRBV6-1 and TRBJ1-1, with a weak D call TRBD1 (5 bases). Trimming removed 6 bases at V and 3 bases at J, with 11 bases between. CDR1 and CDR2 (germline): MNHNS, SASEGT. This CDR3 contains 13 residues. As DNA, the CDR3 is TGTGCCAGCAGCTCCGGGACGGACACTGAAGCTTTCTTT. Translation: CASSSGTDTEAFF.

The chain combines TRBV9 with TRBJ2-7, with 11 bases that match TRBD2. V lost 0 bases and J lost 2; bases outside the gene matches: 4. The CDR3 totals 16 residues. CDR1 and CDR2 (germline): SGDLS, YYNGEE. The DNA of the CDR3 is TGTGCCAGCAGCGTAGGTTCTAGCGGGAGGACCTACGAGCAGTACTTC. Translating it yields CASSVGSSGRTYEQYF.

The chain's CDR3 is CSALGTSGKVGEQFF. The DNA of the CDR3 is TGCAGTGCTCTAGGGACTAGCGGGAAGGTCGGTGAGCAGTTCTTC. J is TRBJ2-1 and V is TRBV20-1, with 13 bases that match TRBD2. The CDR3 loop spans 15 amino acids. Germline loops: CDR1 DFQATT, CDR2 SNEGSKA (reference sequence). The ends lost 5 bases at V and 9 bases at J; junction bases unmatched: 10.

This clonotype was detected many times. The CDR3 loop reads CASSLGSRLLQETQYF. As DNA, the CDR3 is TGCGCCAGCAGCTTGGGTTCAAGACTATTGCAAGAGACCCAGTACTTC. This chain links TRBV5-1 with TRBJ2-5; D possibly corresponds to TRBD2 (5 bases). CDR1 and CDR2 (germline): SGHRS, YFSETQ. V was pared by 0 bases and J by 2 bases, with 14 bases between. The length of the CDR3 is 16 residues.

The chain recombines TRBV11-2 with TRBJ2-5; TRBD1 might be the D (5 bases). V shed 5 bases and J shed 5 bases, with 15 bases lying between them. The CDR3 extends over 14 amino acids. The V gene's germline CDR1 is SGHAT and CDR2 FQNNGV. The CDR3 DNA reads as TGTGCCAGCAGCGCCATTAGGGGTCTGGAGACCCAGTACTTC. Its protein product is CASSAIRGLETQYF.

The rearrangement joins TRBV11-3 to TRBJ2-3; the D is unclear. The CDR3 has 15 amino acids. Germline-derived CDR1 and CDR2 are SGHNT and YENEEA. Trimming took off 1 base at V and 1 base at J, with 9 bases between the two ends. Written as DNA, the CDR3 is TGTGCCAGCAGCTTAGCTACCTCGGGCACAGATACGCAGTATTTT. Translated: CASSLATSGTDTQYF.

A few counts support this clonotype. This rearrangement joins TRBV7-2 to TRBJ2-7; D gene unclear. This CDR3 has 11 residues. The germline CDR1 and CDR2 sequences are SGHTA and FQGNSA. Deletions cut 4 bases from V and 5 bases from J, with 6 bases between. This chain's CDR3 is CASSSYHEQYF. CDR3 DNA sequence: TGTGCCAGCAGCTCTTACCACGAGCAGTACTTC. The full variable domain, completed using reference TRBV7-2 and TRBJ2-7, is GAGVSQSPSNKVTEKGKDVELRCDPISGHTALYWYRQSLGQGLEFLIYFQGNSAPDKSGLPSDRFSAERTGGSVSTLTIQRTQQEDSAVYLCASSSYHEQYFGPGTRLTVT.

This clonotype was seen a few times. The chain couples TRBV7-9 to TRBJ1-2; maybe TRBD1 (6 bases). Germline V gene sequence: CDR1 SEHNR, CDR2 FQNEAQ (reference sequence). This CDR3 spans 14 amino acids. V was trimmed by 4 bases and J by 7 bases, leaving 16 bases between them. CDR3 DNA: TGTGCCAGCAGCTCCTCAAGCGGACAGTCTGGCTACACCTTC. It specifies CASSSSSGQSGYTF.

This clonotype has at least ten counts. V and J are TRBV9 and TRBJ1-2, with D hard to call. V shed 6 bases and J shed 5 bases, with 14 bases lying between them. The CDR3 covers 13 residues. The germline CDR1 and CDR2 sequences are SGDLS and YYNGEE. The CDR3 DNA follows: TGTGCCAGCAACCGCGAGGGAGGGTATGGCTACACCTTC. It specifies CASNREGGYGYTF.

This clonotype was observed a handful of times. The chain uses TRBV5-1 and TRBJ2-1; 8 bases line up with TRBD2. The CDR3 length is 15 residues. V lost 5 bases, J lost 5 bases, and 9 bases stayed unmatched. The V gene's germline CDR1 is SGHRS and CDR2 YFSETQ. CDR3 loop: CASRTFGGGNNEQFF. The CDR3 bases are TGCGCCAGCAGGACTTTCGGCGGGGGGAACAATGAGCAGTTCTTC. The complete variable domain, with remaining parts taken from reference TRBV5-1 and TRBJ2-1, reads KAGVTQTPRYLIKTRGQQVTLSCSPISGHRSVSWYQQTPGQGLQFLFEYFSETQRNKGNFPGRFSGRQFSNSRSEMNVSTLELGDSALYLCASRTFGGGNNEQFFGPGTRLTVL.